This T cell receptor beta chain derives from a study of Graves' ophthalmopathy and Graves' hyperthyroidism. The ends were cut back, 0 bases at V and 4 bases at J, with 9 bases in the middle. Per germline, CDR1 DFQATT and CDR2 SNEGSKA (reference sequence). The CDR3 runs 14 residues. Other autoimmune diseases, uncontrolled infections, pregnancy or lactation excluded patients from enrollment. Amplified material comprised TCR beta CDR3 regions derived from RNA transcripts. First-round RT-PCR used HTBI primers; second-round multiplex PCR followed. TCRdb passed the multiplex PCR reads through MiXCR, listing each CDR3 protein once. The sample holds approximately 1.2 million distinct CDR3 sequences, approximately 35% seen once.

Sequencing was performed on peripheral blood or thyroid tissue (not recorded which). The J gene is TRBJ1-4, the V gene TRBV20-1; D not certain. This sequence originates from an adult man with Graves' hyperthyroidism. CDR3 in amino acids: CSAREYHLNEKLFF. The DNA for the CDR3 is TGCAGTGCTAGAGAGTACCACCTTAATGAAAAACTGTTTTTT.